This T cell receptor (beta chain) came from a study of cytomegalovirus exposure and HLA in healthy donors. Study results and limitations: Donor immune exposure was known only as CMV serostatus. Three CMV-associated chains were confirmed in vitro to be specific for CMV antigens.

In regard to this clone: The antigen remains unidentified.

The CDR3 has 13 residues. Trimming removed 3 bases from V and 3 bases from J, with 5 bases in between. CDR1 SGHNT and CDR2 YENEEA come from the germline V gene. The primer mix had 60 Vbeta and 13 Jbeta primers. The assay was immunoSEQ multiplex PCR, and TCRdb's table has in-frame clones only and misses some. The sample contains some 190,000 clones, 75% to 90% of which appear only once. Material for sequencing was PBMCs. This clonotype was sampled from a woman aged 30 to 39 in good health and CMV-seronegative. This chain links TRBV11-3 with TRBJ2-2; D unresolved. The CDR3 bases are TGTGCCAGCAGCTTTCTCCACACCGGGGAGCTGTTTTTT. Encoded protein: CASSFLHTGELFF. The full variable domain, rest sourced from reference TRBV11-3 and TRBJ2-2, is EAGVVQSPRYKIIEKKQPVAFWCNPISGHNTLYWYLQNLGQGPELLIRYENEEAVDDSQLPKDRFSAERLKGVDSTLKIQPAELGDSAVYLCASSFLHTGELFFGEGSRLTVL.